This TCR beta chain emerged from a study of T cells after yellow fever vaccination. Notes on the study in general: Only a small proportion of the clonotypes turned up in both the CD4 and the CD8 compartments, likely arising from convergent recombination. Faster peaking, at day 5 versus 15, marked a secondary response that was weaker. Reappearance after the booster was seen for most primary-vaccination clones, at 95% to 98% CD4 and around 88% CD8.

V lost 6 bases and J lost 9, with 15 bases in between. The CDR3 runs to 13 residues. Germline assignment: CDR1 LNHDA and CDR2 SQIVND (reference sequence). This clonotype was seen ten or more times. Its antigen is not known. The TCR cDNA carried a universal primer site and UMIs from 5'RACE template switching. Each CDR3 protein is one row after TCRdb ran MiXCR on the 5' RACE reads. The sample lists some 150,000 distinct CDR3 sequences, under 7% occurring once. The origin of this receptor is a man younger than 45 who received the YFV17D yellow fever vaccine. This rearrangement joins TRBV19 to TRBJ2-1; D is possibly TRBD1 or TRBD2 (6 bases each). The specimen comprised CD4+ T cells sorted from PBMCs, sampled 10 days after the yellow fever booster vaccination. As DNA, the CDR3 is TGTGCCAGTAGCGCGGGGACAAACACTGAGCAGTTCTTC. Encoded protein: CASSAGTNTEQFF.